This is a list of T cell receptor beta chains from one sample in a study of technical replicates of blood from a handful of donors. Sequencing used immunoSEQ multiplex PCR; TCRdb keeps in-frame clones, though not all of them. Here the sample spans almost 90,000 clones, 95% being singletons. The material sequenced was T cells isolated from PBMCs. All receptors come from a human donor in good health. CDR3s include the opening cysteine and the closing phenylalanine or tryptophan. Each record gives: D gene, J gene, V gene, clone size, CDR3 protein, CDR3 DNA. D genes are given only for firm matches. A row's size may be missing; if present it is once, few, many or a size class.

. TRBJ2-7 TRBV7-2 . CASSLDIGRVSEQYF TGTGCCAGCAGCTTAGATATCGGCAGGGTGAGCGAGCAGTACTTC
. TRBJ2-7 TRBV11-2 . CASSLIGRGYEQYF TGTGCCAGCAGCTTAATCGGCAGGGGCTACGAGCAGTACTTC
. TRBJ1-3 TRBV28 . CASSFPGETSGNTIYF TGTGCCAGCAGTTTCCCGGGGGAGACCTCTGGAAACACCATATATTTT
. TRBJ2-3 TRBV30 . CAWNRGLPASTDTQYF TGTGCCTGGAATCGGGGTCTTCCTGCTAGCACAGATACGCAGTATTTT
. TRBJ2-1 TRBV5-4 once CASSLLSSSSYNEQFF TGTGCCAGCAGCTTGTTGTCTTCGAGCTCCTACAATGAGCAGTTCTTC
. TRBJ1-1 TRBV7-8 . CASSLVPITEAFF TGTGCCAGCAGCTTAGTCCCCATCACTGAAGCTTTCTTT
TRBD2 TRBJ2-1 TRBV5-1 few CASSWTSGSIYEQFF TGCGCCAGCAGCTGGACTAGCGGGAGTATCTATGAGCAGTTCTTC
TRBD2 TRBJ2-1 TRBV9 . CASSVTPLLAGAPLSYNEQFF TGTGCCAGCAGCGTAACCCCCTTACTAGCGGGAGCACCTCTTAGCTACAATGAGCAGTTCTTC
TRBD2 TRBJ2-1 TRBV13 . CASSTRGSGSDEQFF TGTGCCAGCTCAACGCGAGGGAGCGGGAGCGATGAGCAGTTCTTC
TRBD2 TRBJ2-2 TRBV5-1 . CASSLSRGDTGELFF TGCGCCAGCAGCTTGTCTCGGGGGGACACCGGGGAGCTGTTTTTT
TRBD1 TRBJ2-3 TRBV19 . CASSYGQGESDTQYF TGTGCCAGTAGCTACGGACAGGGGGAATCAGATACGCAGTATTTT
. TRBJ1-1 TRBV13 few CASSSNLNTEAFF TGTGCCAGCAGCTCTAACTTGAACACTGAAGCTTTCTTT
TRBD1 TRBJ2-7 TRBV5-1 . CASSSTTGGYEQYF TGCGCCAGCAGCTCCACGACAGGGGGCTACGAGCAGTACTTC
. TRBJ2-3 TRBV5-6 once CASSARGRGSDTQYF TGTGCCAGCAGCGCCCGAGGGAGGGGGTCAGATACGCAGTATTTT
. TRBJ2-3 TRBV6-4 . CASSDGAGSTDTQYF TGTGCCAGCAGTGACGGGGCAGGATCCACAGATACGCAGTATTTT
. TRBJ2-7 TRBV13 . CASSLGQGGIYEQYF TGTGCCAGCAGCTTAGGACAGGGCGGTATTTACGAGCAGTACTTC
TRBD2 TRBJ2-2 TRBV6-5 . CASGTSGPNTGELFF TGTGCCAGCGGGACTAGCGGTCCGAACACCGGGGAGCTGTTTTTT
TRBD1 TRBJ1-2 TRBV6-5 . CASSYSRGQGMGYTF TGTGCCAGCAGTTACTCCCGGGGACAGGGGATGGGCTACACCTTC
TRBD1 TRBJ2-7 TRBV25-1 . CASSEQGAAYEQYF TGTGCCAGCAGTGAACAGGGGGCAGCCTACGAGCAGTACTTC
. TRBJ2-5 TRBV6-5 . CASSYRRGPETQYF TGTGCCAGCAGTTACCGGAGGGGTCCAGAGACCCAGTACTTC
TRBD1 TRBJ1-1 TRBV6-1 . CASRRGGLAVEAFF TGTGCCAGTCGAAGAGGGGGCTTGGCAGTTGAAGCTTTCTTT
. TRBJ2-2 TRBV5-4 . CASGQSNTGELFF TGTGCCAGCGGGCAGTCGAACACCGGGGAGCTGTTTTTT
TRBD1 TRBJ1-1 TRBV5-4 . CASYYRGPTEAFF TGTGCCAGCTACTACAGGGGGCCCACTGAAGCTTTCTTT
TRBD2 TRBJ2-1 TRBV28 . CASSHRLAGNNEQFF TGTGCCAGCAGTCACCGACTAGCGGGAAACAATGAGCAGTTCTTC
. TRBJ1-1 TRBV30 . CAWRQATTEAFF TGTGCCTGGCGCCAGGCAACCACTGAAGCTTTCTTT
TRBD2 TRBJ2-7 TRBV5-4 . CASSSSGRAYEQYF TGTGCCAGCAGCTCTAGCGGGAGGGCCTACGAGCAGTACTTC
. TRBJ2-7 TRBV11-2 . CASSLRISYEQYF TGTGCCAGCAGCTTGAGGATCTCCTACGAGCAGTACTTC
. TRBJ2-5 TRBV11-3 . CASSLQKETQYF TGTGCCAGCAGCTTACAGAAAGAGACCCAGTACTTC